The sequence of this TCR beta chain was determined in a study of PD-L1 blockade in urothelial cancer. Study summary: Bladder-origin urothelial cancer in males covered about 85% of the 29 patients.

TCRdb keeps only in-frame clones here, not all; method: immunoSEQ multiplex PCR. Among tens of thousands of clones, around 85% were seen once, and the ten largest hold 15%. V gave up 0 bases and J gave up 10 bases; unmatched junction bases: 6. Germline V gives CDR1 SGHAT, CDR2 FQDESV (reference sequence). This CDR3 spans 14 amino acids. Time point: pretreatment peripheral blood. Peripheral blood mononuclear cells were collected from every patient before and during treatment, yielding between 1 and 8 samples per patient. The material sequenced was PBMCs, taken around atezolizumab (anti-PD-L1) treatment. The sequence derives from a man aged 55 to 70 with urothelial cancer. The rearrangement uses TRBV11-1 and TRBJ2-1, with TRBD2 matching over 7 bases. In DNA form, the CDR3 reads TGTGCCAGCAGCTTAGCGGGGGGGGACTTCGAGCAGTTCTTC. Its protein product is CASSLAGGDFEQFF.